The present entry profiles one T cell receptor beta chain with its context. The CDR3 has 16 amino acids. Germline assignment: CDR1 SGHDT and CDR2 YYEEEE. V lost 6 bases to trimming and J lost 0 bases, with 18 bases between them. The data stem from a study of blood T cell repertoires in COVID-19. The method was immunoSEQ multiplex PCR; TCRdb's version includes in-frame clones alone and lacks a portion of them. In the table there are 150,000 to 200,000 clones, 89% of which are singletons. Sequencing input: PBMCs or T cells enriched from blood (not recorded which). The rearrangement links TRBV5-6 to TRBJ1-2; the D gene is possibly TRBD1 (6 bases). The origin of this receptor is a woman aged 18-30 years who had recovered from COVID-19. The CDR3 sequence: CASTLLDRPTNYGYTF. CDR3 in DNA: TGTGCCAGCACACTTCTAGACAGGCCTACTAACTATGGCTACACCTTC.